This T cell receptor beta chain was found in a study of T cell repertoires in aging, cancer and after chemotherapy. Study summary: Donors were grouped into six age bands spanning 30 or younger through 70 or older. Over several months to years, re-sampled healthy donor repertoires clearly shared clones. Findings and limits, study-wide: Compared with age-matched healthy donors, untreated hematological or solid cancer patients showed higher blood TCR clonality. Healthy donors lost TCR diversity with age mainly through richness, cancer patients through richness and evenness.

Rearranged V-D-J TRB sequences were amplified with a mixed TRB-A/B primer pool. In TCRdb, the multiplex PCR reads were re-called with MiXCR into one record per CDR3 protein. The sample records approximately 6,100 distinct CDR3 sequences, around 21% being singletons. Amplification of TCR beta used genomic DNA extracted from peripheral blood. Relative to its sample, this clonotype is medium-sized. The target antigen is unknown. CDR3 length: 14 amino acids. The V gene lost 8 bases and the J gene lost 5 bases, with 18 bases spanning the gap. Sequenced sample: blood. This receptor was identified in a human donor in good health. The V and J genes are TRBV12-3 or TRBV12-4 and TRBJ1-1; D not resolved. The DNA for the CDR3 is TGTGCCAGCTTCGATACCAAGGGAGGAACTGAAGCTTTCTTT. This translates into CASFDTKGGTEAFF.